Listed below are T cell receptor beta chains from one sample, sequenced in a study of blood T cell repertoires in COVID-19. TCRdb's table, derived via immunoSEQ multiplex PCR, lists solely in-frame clones and lacks some. The sample has approximately 220,000 clones; more than 70% are singletons. Sequencing was carried out using peripheral blood. The source of these receptors is a woman between 45 and 60 years old with acute or convalescent COVID-19. Each CDR3 is given with its conserved first and last residue. The order of the fields is D gene, clone size, J gene, V gene, CDR3 DNA, CDR3 protein. D genes are given only for firm matches. Some rows mark clone size as missing; the rest say once, few, many or name a class of expanded clone.

TRBD2 . TRBJ2-7 TRBV18 TGTGCCAGCTCACTAGGGACGGCGACTAGCGGGAACTACGAGCAGTACTTC CASSLGTATSGNYEQYF
TRBD1 . TRBJ2-7 TRBV6-6 TGTGCCAGCAGTTACTCTATCGGGACAGGACCCTACGAGCAGTACTTC CASSYSIGTGPYEQYF
. . TRBJ2-1 TRBV11-2 TGTGCCAGCAGCTTTGACCAGGCCGTCGGCAATGAGCAGTTCTTC CASSFDQAVGNEQFF
TRBD2 . TRBJ2-1 TRBV5-6 TGTGCCAGCAGTGGCCCCAGCCCGGAACTAGCGGTAGCCGACAATGAGCAGTTCTTC CASSGPSPELAVADNEQFF
. . TRBJ1-1 TRBV20-1 TGCAGTGCTCCCCAGAACACTGAAGCTTTCTTT CSAPQNTEAFF
TRBD1 . TRBJ1-3 TRBV28 TGTGCCAGCAGTTTGGGAACGAGGGGGCCTGGAAACACCATATATTTT CASSLGTRGPGNTIYF
TRBD1 . TRBJ2-1 TRBV3-1/TRBV3-2 TGTGCCAGCAGCCAAGCCGGACAGGGGGTCCACAATGAGCAGTTCTTC CASSQAGQGVHNEQFF
TRBD1 . TRBJ2-2 TRBV5-5 TGTGCCAGCAGCTCGTTGACAGGGCGGACCGGGGAGCTGTTTTTT CASSSLTGRTGELFF
TRBD1 . TRBJ2-7 TRBV28 TGTGCCAGCAGAGCCACCGGGACAGGATCCTACGAGCAGTACTTC CASRATGTGSYEQYF
TRBD2 few TRBJ2-1 TRBV29-1 TGCAGCGCCGAAGCGGGAGGCTATGTCAATGAGCAGTTCTTC CSAEAGGYVNEQFF
TRBD2 . TRBJ2-6 TRBV10-3 TGTGCCATCGGGAAGGACCTTATTAGCGGGAGGATTACCTCTGGGGCCAACGTCCTGACTTTC CAIGKDLISGRITSGANVLTF
. . TRBJ1-6 TRBV4-2 TGTGCCAGCAGCCAAGATGGGGACGGGAGTCGGTCACCCCTCCACTTT CASSQDGDGSRSPLHF
. . TRBJ1-1 TRBV25-1 TGTGCCAGCAGTGACCCGGGACAGAACACTGAAGCTTTCTTT CASSDPGQNTEAFF
TRBD1 . TRBJ2-5 TRBV19 TGTGCCAGTAGTCCCCGGACAGGGGTAAAAGAGACCCAGTACTTC CASSPRTGVKETQYF
. . TRBJ2-7 TRBV3-1/TRBV3-2 TGTGCCAGCAGCTCCCGGGGAGTGGGGGACAACTCCTACGAGCAGTACTTC CASSSRGVGDNSYEQYF
TRBD1 . TRBJ1-1 TRBV6-6 TGTGCCACAGCAGGTTCGACAGGGGCGATTACTGAAGCTTTCTTT CATAGSTGAITEAFF
TRBD1 . TRBJ1-2 TRBV9 TGTGCCAGCAGCGCCCTCCAGGGGGGCTATGGCTACACCTTC CASSALQGGYGYTF
TRBD1 . TRBJ1-1 TRBV9 TGTGCCAGCAGCGGATCCGGGACAGGGGACACTGAAGCTTTCTTT CASSGSGTGDTEAFF
TRBD1 . TRBJ1-2 TRBV4-2 TGTGCCAGCAGCCAGAAAGGACAGGGGTTGGGGGCTGGCTACACCTTC CASSQKGQGLGAGYTF
TRBD1 . TRBJ1-1 TRBV6-6 TGTGCCAGCAGTTTCCCCCGGGACAGGGTCGATGAAGCTTTCTTT CASSFPRDRVDEAFF
TRBD2 . TRBJ2-5 TRBV5-6 TGTGCCAGCAGCTTGGTTAGCGGGGGCCAAGAGACCCAGTACTTC CASSLVSGGQETQYF
TRBD1 . TRBJ2-3 TRBV5-4 TGTGCCAGCAGCTTGGGGGGACAGGTCGGCACAGATACGCAGTATTTT CASSLGGQVGTDTQYF
TRBD1 . TRBJ2-5 TRBV30 TGTGCCTGGAGTGCTCCCCGGACAGGCGGGGAGACCCAGTACTTC CAWSAPRTGGETQYF
TRBD2 once TRBJ2-5 TRBV20-1 TGCAGTGCTAGTGGGACTAGCGGAGAACAAGAGACCCAGTACTTC CSASGTSGEQETQYF
TRBD1 . TRBJ2-1 TRBV28 TGTGCCAGCAGTTTCAACCGGGACAGATCCCTGTTCTTC CASSFNRDRSLFF
. once TRBJ2-2 TRBV23-1 TGCGCCAGCAGCCAAGGACAAGTATCGAACACCGGGGAGCTGTTTTTT CASSQGQVSNTGELFF
TRBD1 . TRBJ2-1 TRBV2 TGTGCCAGCAGTGAATCGACAGGGAATGAGCAGTTCTTC CASSESTGNEQFF
. . TRBJ2-1 TRBV2 TGTGCCAGCAGTGAATCCGAGGGGGATGAGCAGTTCTTC CASSESEGDEQFF
. . TRBJ2-1 TRBV5-8 TGTGCCAGCAGCTTGGGGGACTCATATTCCTACAATGAGCAGTTCTTC CASSLGDSYSYNEQFF
. . TRBJ1-6 TRBV1 TGCACCAGCCGCGACAGCCATCCACTTTATAATTCACCCCTCCACTTT CTSRDSHPLYNSPLHF
. . TRBJ1-1 TRBV11-3 TGTGCCAGCAGCTTAGGACAGTCGAACACTGAAGCTTTCTTT CASSLGQSNTEAFF
TRBD1 . TRBJ2-5 TRBV6-5 TGTGCCAGCAGTTACTCTGTTGGGACAGGGGTCGCCCAGTACTTC CASSYSVGTGVAQYF
. . TRBJ1-5 TRBV18 TGTGCCAGCTCACCACCGCCAGGCATTAGCAATCAGCCCCAGCATTTT CASSPPPGISNQPQHF
TRBD1 . TRBJ1-5 TRBV6-1 TGTGCCAGCAGTGAATTGTGGGGACAGCCTGAAAATCAGCCCCAGCATTTT CASSELWGQPENQPQHF
TRBD1 . TRBJ2-7 TRBV7-2 TGTGCCAGCAGCTTCAGACAGGGAACTTCCTACGAGCAGTACTTC CASSFRQGTSYEQYF
TRBD1 few TRBJ2-7 TRBV27 TGTGCCAGCAGTTTCGGACAGGCCTACGAGCAGTACTTC CASSFGQAYEQYF
. . TRBJ1-1 TRBV11-3 TGTGCCAGCAGCTTATCCAAGAACACTGAAGCTTTCTTT CASSLSKNTEAFF
. few TRBJ2-1 TRBV19 TGTGCCAGTAGTAAAGGGGCCCACAGGGGAGGCTCCTACAATGAGCAGTTCTTC CASSKGAHRGGSYNEQFF
TRBD2 . TRBJ2-3 TRBV6-5 TGTGCCAGCAGTTTTCAGGGACTAGGTGGCACAGATACGCAGTATTTT CASSFQGLGGTDTQYF
. few TRBJ2-7 TRBV11-2 TGTGCCAGCAGCCGGGGGACCGTACCCTACGAGCAGTACTTC CASSRGTVPYEQYF
. once TRBJ1-1 TRBV12-5 TGTGCTAGTGGTCTGATGGGACAAACCCAAGCTTTCTTT CASGLMGQTQAFF